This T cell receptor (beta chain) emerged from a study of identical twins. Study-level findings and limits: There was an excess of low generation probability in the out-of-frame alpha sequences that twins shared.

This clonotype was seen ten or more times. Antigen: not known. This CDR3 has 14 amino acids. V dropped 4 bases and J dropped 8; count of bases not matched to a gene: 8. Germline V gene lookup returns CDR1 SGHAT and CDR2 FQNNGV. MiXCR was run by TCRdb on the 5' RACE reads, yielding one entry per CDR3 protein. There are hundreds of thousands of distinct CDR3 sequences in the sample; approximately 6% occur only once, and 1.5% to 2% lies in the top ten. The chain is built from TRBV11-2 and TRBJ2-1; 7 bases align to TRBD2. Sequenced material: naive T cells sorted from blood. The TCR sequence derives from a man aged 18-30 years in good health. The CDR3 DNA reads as TGTGCCAGCAGCTATGTCGGGGGGATGGATGAGCAGTTCTTC. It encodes CASSYVGGMDEQFF.